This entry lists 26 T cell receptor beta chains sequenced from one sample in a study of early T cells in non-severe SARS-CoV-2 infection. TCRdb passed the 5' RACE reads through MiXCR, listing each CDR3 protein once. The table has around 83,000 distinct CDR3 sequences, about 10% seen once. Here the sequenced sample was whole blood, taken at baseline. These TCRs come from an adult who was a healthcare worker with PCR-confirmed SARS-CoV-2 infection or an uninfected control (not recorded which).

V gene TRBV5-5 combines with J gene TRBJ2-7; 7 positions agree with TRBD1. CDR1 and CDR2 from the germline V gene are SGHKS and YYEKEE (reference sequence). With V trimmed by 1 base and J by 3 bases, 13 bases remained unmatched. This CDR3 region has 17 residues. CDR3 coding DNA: TGTGCCAGCAGCTTGTTGCCAACGGGACAGTTACTCTACGAGCAGTACTTC. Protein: CASSLLPTGQLLYEQYF.

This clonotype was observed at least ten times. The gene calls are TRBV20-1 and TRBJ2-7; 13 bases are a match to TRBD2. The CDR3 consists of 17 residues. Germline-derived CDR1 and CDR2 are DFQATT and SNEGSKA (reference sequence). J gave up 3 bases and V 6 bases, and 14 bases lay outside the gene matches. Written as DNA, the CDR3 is TGCAGTGCCGATCGTGGGACTAGCGGGATTGGCGACTACGAGCAGTACTTC. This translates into CSADRGTSGIGDYEQYF.

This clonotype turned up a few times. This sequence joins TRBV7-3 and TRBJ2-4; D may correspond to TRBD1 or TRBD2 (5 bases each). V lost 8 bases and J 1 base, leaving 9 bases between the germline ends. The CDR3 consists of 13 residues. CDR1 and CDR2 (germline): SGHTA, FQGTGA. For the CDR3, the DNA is TGTGCCAGCTCGAGGGGTGCCAAAAACATTCAGTACTTC. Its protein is CASSRGAKNIQYF.

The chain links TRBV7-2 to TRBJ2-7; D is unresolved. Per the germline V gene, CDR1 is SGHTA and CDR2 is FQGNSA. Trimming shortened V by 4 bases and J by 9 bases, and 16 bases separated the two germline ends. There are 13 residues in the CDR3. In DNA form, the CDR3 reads TGTGCCAGCAGCTCCAACCCGAGTCTGGGGCAGTACTTC. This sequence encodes CASSSNPSLGQYF.

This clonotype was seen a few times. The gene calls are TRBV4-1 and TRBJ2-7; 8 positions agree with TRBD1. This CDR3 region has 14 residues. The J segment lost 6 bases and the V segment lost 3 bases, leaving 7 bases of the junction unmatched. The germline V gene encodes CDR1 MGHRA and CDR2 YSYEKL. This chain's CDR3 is CASSHTPDRGEQYF. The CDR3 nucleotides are TGCGCCAGCAGCCACACCCCCGACAGGGGCGAGCAGTACTTC.

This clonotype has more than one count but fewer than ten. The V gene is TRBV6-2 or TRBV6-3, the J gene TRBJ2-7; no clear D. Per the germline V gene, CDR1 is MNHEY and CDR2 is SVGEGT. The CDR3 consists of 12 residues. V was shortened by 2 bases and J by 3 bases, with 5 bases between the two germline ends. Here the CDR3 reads CASSYSFYEQYF. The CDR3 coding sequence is TGTGCCAGCAGTTACAGTTTCTACGAGCAGTACTTC.

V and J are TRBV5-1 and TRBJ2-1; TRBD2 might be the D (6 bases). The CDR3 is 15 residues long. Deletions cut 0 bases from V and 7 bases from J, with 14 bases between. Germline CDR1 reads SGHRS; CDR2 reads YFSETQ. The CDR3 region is CASSLAGGMLNEQFF. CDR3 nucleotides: TGCGCCAGCAGCTTGGCGGGCGGGATGTTAAATGAGCAGTTCTTC.

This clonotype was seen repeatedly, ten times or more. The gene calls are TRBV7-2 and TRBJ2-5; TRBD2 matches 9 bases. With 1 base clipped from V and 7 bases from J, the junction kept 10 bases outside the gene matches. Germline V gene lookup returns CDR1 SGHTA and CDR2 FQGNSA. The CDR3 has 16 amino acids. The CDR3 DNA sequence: TGTGCCAGCAGCTTAGGCTCGAGCGGGGGGCCGGGGACCCAGTACTTC. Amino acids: CASSLGSSGGPGTQYF.

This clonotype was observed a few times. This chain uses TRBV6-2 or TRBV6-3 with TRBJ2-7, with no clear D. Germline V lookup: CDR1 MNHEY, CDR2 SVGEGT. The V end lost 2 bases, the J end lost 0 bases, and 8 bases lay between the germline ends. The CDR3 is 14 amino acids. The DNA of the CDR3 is TGTGCCAGCAGTTACAGGCTTGGCTCCTACGAGCAGTACTTC. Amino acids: CASSYRLGSYEQYF.

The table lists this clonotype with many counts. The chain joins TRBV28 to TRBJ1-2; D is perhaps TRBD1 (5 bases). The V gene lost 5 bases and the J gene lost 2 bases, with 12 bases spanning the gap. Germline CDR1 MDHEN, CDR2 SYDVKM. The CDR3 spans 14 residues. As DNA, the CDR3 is TGTGCCAGCAGTCGAAAGGCAGGGAACTATGGCTACACCTTC. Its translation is CASSRKAGNYGYTF.

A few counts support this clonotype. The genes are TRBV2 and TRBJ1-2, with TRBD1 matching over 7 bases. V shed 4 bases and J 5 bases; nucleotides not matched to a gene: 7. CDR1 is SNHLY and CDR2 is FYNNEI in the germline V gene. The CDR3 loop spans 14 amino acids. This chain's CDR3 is CASSGDSGAYGYTF. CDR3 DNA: TGTGCCAGCAGTGGGGACAGCGGAGCGTATGGCTACACCTTC. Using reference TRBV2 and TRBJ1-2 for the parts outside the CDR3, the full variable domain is EPEVTQTPSHQVTQMGQEVILRCVPISNHLYFYWYRQILGQKVEFLVSFYNNEISEKSEIFDDQFSVERPDGSNFTLKIRSTKLEDSAMYFCASSGDSGAYGYTFGSGTRLTVV.

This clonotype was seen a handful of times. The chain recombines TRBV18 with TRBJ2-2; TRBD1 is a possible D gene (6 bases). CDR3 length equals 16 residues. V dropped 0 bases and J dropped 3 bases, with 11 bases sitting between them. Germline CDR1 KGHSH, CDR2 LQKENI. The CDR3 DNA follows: TGTGCCAGCTCACCACCGTCGGCAGGGGACACCGGGGAGCTGTTTTTT. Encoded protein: CASSPPSAGDTGELFF.

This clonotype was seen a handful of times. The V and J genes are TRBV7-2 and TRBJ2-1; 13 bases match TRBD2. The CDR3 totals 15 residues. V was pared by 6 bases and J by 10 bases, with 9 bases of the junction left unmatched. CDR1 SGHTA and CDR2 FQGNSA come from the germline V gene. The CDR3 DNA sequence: TGTGCCAGCAGGTCCGGACTAGCGGGAGTTGAGGAGCAGTTCTTC. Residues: CASRSGLAGVEEQFF.

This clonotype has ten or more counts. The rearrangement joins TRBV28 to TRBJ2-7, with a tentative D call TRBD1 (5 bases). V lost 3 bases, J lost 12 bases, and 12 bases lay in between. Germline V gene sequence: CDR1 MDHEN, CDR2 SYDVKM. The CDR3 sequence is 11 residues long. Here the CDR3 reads CASSLAARAYF. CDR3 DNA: TGTGCCAGCAGTTTGGCGGCCAGGGCGTACTTC.

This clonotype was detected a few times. This chain's CDR3 is CASSLPTGVNTEAFF. CDR3 nucleotide sequence: TGTGCCAGCAGTTTGCCCACAGGGGTGAACACTGAAGCTTTCTTT. The J gene is TRBJ1-1, the V gene TRBV28; TRBD1 aligns across 7 bases. Per germline, CDR1 MDHEN and CDR2 SYDVKM. The CDR3 length is 15 residues. Trimming took 3 bases from V and 0 from J; bases not matched to a gene: 4.

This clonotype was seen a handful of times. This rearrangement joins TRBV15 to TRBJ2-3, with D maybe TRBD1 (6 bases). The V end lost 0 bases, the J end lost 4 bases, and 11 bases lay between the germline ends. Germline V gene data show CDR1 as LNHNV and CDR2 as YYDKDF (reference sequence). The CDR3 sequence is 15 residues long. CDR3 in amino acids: CATSRDFQGPDTQYF. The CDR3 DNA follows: TGTGCCACCAGCAGAGATTTCCAGGGGCCAGATACGCAGTATTTT.

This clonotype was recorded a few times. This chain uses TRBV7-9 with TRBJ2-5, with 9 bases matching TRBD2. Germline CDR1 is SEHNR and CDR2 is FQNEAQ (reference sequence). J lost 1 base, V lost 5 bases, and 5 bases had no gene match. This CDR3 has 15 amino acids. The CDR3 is CASSKTSGVQETQYF. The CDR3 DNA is TGTGCCAGCAGCAAGACTAGCGGTGTCCAAGAGACCCAGTACTTC. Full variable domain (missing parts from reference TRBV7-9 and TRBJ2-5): DTGVSQNPRHKITKRGQNVTFRCDPISEHNRLYWYRQTLGQGPEFLTYFQNEAQLEKSRLLSDRFSAERPKGSFSTLEIQRTEQGDSAMYLCASSKTSGVQETQYFGPGTRLLVL.

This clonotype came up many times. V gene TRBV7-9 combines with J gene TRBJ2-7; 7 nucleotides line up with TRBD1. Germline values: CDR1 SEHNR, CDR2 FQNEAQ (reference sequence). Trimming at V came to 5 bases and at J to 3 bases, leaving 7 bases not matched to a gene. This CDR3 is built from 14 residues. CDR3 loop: CASSPRTGGYEQYF. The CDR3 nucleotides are TGTGCCAGCAGCCCGCGGACAGGCGGCTACGAGCAGTACTTC.

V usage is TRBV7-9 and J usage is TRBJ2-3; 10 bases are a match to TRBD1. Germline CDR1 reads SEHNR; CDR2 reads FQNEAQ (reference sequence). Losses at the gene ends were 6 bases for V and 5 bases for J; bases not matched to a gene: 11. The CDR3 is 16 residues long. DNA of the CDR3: TGTGCCAGCAGTCTAGGGCGACAGGGGGCTGGAGATACGCAGTATTTT. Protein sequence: CASSLGRQGAGDTQYF.

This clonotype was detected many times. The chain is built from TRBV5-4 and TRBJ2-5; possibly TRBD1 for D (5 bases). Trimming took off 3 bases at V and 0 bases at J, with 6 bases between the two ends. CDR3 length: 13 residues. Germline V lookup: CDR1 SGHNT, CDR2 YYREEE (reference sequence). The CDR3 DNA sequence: TGTGCCAGCAGCTCGGACAACCAAGAGACCCAGTACTTC. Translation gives CASSSDNQETQYF. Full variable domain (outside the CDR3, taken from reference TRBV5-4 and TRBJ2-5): ETGVTQSPTHLIKTRGQQVTLRCSSQSGHNTVSWYQQALGQGPQFIFQYYREEENGRGNFPPRFSGLQFPNYSSELNVNALELDDSALYLCASSSDNQETQYFGPGTRLLVL.

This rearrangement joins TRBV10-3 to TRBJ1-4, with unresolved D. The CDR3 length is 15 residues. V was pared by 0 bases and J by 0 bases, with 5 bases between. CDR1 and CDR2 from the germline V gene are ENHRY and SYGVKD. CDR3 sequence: CAISESGATNEKLFF. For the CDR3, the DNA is TGTGCCATCAGTGAGTCTGGGGCAACTAATGAAAAACTGTTTTTT.

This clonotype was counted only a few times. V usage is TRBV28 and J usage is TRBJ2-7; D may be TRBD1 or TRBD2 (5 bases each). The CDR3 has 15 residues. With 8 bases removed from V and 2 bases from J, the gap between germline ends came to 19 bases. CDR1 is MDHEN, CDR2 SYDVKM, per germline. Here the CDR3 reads CASRRDGWGTYEQYF. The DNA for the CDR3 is TGTGCCAGCCGCAGAGACGGGTGGGGGACCTACGAGCAGTACTTC.

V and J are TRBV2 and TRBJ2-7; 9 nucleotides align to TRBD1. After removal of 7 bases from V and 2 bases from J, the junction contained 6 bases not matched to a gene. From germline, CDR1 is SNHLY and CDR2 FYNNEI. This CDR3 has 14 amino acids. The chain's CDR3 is CASTRQGGTYEQYF. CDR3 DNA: TGTGCCAGCACCAGACAGGGGGGAACCTACGAGCAGTACTTC.

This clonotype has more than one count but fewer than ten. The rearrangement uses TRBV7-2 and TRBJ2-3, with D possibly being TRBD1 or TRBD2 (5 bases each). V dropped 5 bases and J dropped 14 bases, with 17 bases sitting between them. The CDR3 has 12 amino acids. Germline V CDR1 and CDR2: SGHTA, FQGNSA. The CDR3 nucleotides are TGTGCCAGCAGCATCGGGACCCAAGGGCCGTATTTT. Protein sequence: CASSIGTQGPYF. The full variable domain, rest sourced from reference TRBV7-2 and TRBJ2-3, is GAGVSQSPSNKVTEKGKDVELRCDPISGHTALYWYRQSLGQGLEFLIYFQGNSAPDKSGLPSDRFSAERTGGSVSTLTIQRTQQEDSAVYLCASSIGTQGPYFGPGTRLTVL.

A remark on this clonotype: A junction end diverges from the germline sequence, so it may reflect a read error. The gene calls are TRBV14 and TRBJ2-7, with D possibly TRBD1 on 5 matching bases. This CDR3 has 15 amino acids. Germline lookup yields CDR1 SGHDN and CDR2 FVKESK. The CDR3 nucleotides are TGTGCCACCAGCCAATACAGGTCGAGCTCCTACGAGCAGTACTTC. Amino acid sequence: CATSQYRSSSYEQYF.

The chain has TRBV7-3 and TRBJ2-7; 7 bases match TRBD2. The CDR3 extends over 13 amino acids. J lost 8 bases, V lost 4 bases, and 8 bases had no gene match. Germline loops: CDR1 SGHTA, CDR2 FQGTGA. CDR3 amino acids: CASSSSGGGQQYF. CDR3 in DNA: TGTGCCAGCAGCTCCTCTGGGGGAGGGCAGCAGTACTTC.